This note documents a single T cell receptor beta chain sequence. Its antigen remains unknown. This sample is part of a study of shared clonotypes between healthy human individuals. Method: immunoSEQ multiplex PCR; TCRdb's copy keeps in-frame clones and lacks some. The table records about 2,500,000 clones, approximately 94% of them present only once. Whole-study results and caveats: Richness estimates generally favored naive over memory subsets.

The CDR3 has 17 residues. CDR1 is MDHEN and CDR2 is SYDVKM in the germline V gene. The V and J ends lost 5 bases and 0 bases respectively, with 17 bases between them. The receptor's source is a man younger than 30 in good health. Sequences were obtained from naive CD4+ T cells sorted from blood. Subset denoted: CD45RA+ positively selected. This chain connects TRBV28 to TRBJ2-4; a weak D match, TRBD1 (7 bases). The CDR3 DNA reads TGTGCCAGCAGTCATCAGGGGGGAATTTTAGCCAAAAACATTCAGTACTTC. Translating it yields CASSHQGGILAKNIQYF.